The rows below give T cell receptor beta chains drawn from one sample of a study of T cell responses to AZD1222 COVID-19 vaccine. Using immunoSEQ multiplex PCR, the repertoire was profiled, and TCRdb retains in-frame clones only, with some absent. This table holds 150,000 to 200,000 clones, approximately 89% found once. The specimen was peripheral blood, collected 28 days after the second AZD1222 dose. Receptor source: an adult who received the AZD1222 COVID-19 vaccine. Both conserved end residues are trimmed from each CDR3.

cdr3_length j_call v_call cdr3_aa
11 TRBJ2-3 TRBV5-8 ASIAASTDTQY
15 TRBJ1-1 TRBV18 ASSLLADRDLNTEAF
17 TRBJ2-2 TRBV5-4 ASSSVGTSRTKNTGELF
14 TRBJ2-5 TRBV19 ASSLRDGHLQETQY
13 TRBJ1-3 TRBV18 ASSPPSGWRNTIY
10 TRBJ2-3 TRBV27 ASSPNGDTQY
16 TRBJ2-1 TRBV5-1 ASRGQVTSGSRYSEQF
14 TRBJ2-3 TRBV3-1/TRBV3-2 ASSLLGRTSTDTQY
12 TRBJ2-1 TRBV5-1 ASSTVLGGSEQF
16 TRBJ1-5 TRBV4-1 ASSQDNGGPPLNQPQH
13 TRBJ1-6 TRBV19 ASKPPVGDGSPLH
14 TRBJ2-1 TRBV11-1 ASSLAPASSYNEQF
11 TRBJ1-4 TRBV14 ASSPWGGEKLF
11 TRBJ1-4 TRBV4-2 ASSPDYLQGKI
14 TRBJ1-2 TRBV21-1 ASSKVWERPNYGYT
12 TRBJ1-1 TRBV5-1 ASSDPGGGSEAF
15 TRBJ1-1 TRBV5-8 ASTSYRGGLGDTEAF
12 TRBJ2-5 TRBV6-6 ASSYVAKQETQY
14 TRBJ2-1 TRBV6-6 ASRSVREGDGNEQF
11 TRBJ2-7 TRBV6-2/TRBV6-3 ASSRTQGYEQY
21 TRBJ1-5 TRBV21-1 ASSKGQRRHRDRAIHSNQPQH
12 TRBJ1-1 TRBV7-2 ASSLARQNTEAF
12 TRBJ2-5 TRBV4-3 ASSPLRGGETQY
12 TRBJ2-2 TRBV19 ASRTGQRTGELF
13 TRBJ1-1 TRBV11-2 ASSLSGYLNTEAF
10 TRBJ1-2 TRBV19 ASLTVNYGYT
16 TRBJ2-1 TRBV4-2 ASSQDGLAGGPGNEQF
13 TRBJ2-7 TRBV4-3 ASSQDAGNSYEQY
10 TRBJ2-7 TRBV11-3 ASSLQTYEQY
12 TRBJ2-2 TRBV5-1 ASSLEQGTGELF
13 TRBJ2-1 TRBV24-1 ATSGLRSSYNEQF
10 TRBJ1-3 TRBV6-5 ASRLSGNTIY
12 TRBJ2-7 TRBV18 ASSPPDRAYERY
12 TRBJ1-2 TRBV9 ASSVASGAQGYT
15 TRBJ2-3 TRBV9 ASSVGREGTSTDTQY
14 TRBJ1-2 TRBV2 ASSRPRQGSLHGYT
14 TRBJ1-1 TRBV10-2 ASSEATGGGNTEAF
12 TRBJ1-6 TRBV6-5 ASGQGDYNSPLH
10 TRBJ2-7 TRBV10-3 AISDRVGEQY
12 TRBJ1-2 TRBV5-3 ARSPDREVGGYT
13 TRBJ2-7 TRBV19 ASSVRDYANYEQY
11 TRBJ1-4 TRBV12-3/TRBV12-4 ASRSQGDEKLF
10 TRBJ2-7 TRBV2 ASRDDSYEQY
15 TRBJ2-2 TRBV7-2 ASSNPLAGENTGELF
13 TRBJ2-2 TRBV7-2 ASSLILAGTGELF
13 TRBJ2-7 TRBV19 ASRAGQLSSYEQY
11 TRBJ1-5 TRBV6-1 ASSEGGGQPQH
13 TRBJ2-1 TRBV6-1 ASSGAGSSYNEQF
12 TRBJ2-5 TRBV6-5 ASSYLGDQETQY
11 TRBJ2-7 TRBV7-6 ASSPLAVYEQY
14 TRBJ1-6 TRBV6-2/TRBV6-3 ASSYYGSANNSPLH
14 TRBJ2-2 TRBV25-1 ASTAGTGENTGELF
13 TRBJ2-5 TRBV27 ASSFDGGAVETQY
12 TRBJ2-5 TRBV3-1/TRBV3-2 ASSQVAGEETQY
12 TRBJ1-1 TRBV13 ASSGQGWDTEAF
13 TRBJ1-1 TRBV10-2 ASRQLTGGITEAF
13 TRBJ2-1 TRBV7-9 ASRPILSSYNEQF
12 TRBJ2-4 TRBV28 ASTPGGSKNIQY
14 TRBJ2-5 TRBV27 ASSLDEGGSQETQY
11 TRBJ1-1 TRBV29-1 SAGAGWNTEAF